The TCR beta chain under discussion was sequenced for a study of CD8 T cells in ankylosing spondylitis. Whole-study results and caveats: A number of the motif variants had already been described in reactive arthritis synovial fluid and blood. What seemed typical of ankylosing spondylitis blood was a TCR beta motif built from eight highly homologous variants.

In germline, CDR1 is KGHSH, CDR2 LQKENI. V dropped 3 bases and J dropped 4 bases, with 11 bases sitting between them. The CDR3 loop spans 14 amino acids. In the case of this clonotype: The antigen is not known.

Each CDR3 protein gets one entry after TCRdb re-called the 5' RACE reads with MiXCR. The data show 240,000 or so distinct CDR3 sequences, with over 8.5% seen just once and under 8% held by the top ten. The rearrangement links TRBV18 to TRBJ2-3; no definite D call. Specimen: blood, either unsorted or a sorted T cell fraction (not recorded which). The sequence was collected from a male donor with ankylosing spondylitis or in good health (not recorded which). The CDR3 sequence is CASSPNREADTQYF. CDR3 DNA: TGTGCCAGCTCACCCAATAGAGAGGCAGATACGCAGTATTTT.